The clone carrying this T cell receptor (beta chain) was observed a single time. Its antigen is not identified. This sample is drawn from a study of T cell responses to AZD1222 COVID-19 vaccine. Study-wide results and limits: Increased Spike-specific TCR breadth and depth were observed after two AZD1222 doses. The repertoires were collected only after the peak T cell response.

The CDR3 is 16 residues long. The V gene's germline CDR1 is KGHSH and CDR2 LQKENI. V shed 3 bases and J 8 bases; nucleotides not matched to a gene: 10. Clones were read by immunoSEQ multiplex PCR, and TCRdb kept only the in-frame ones, dropping some. Of 130,000 to 150,000 clones detected, roughly 91% appear once; the ten largest clones hold under 2%. This TCR was recovered from an adult in good health. The specimen comprised peripheral blood, sampled on day 0 of AZD1222 vaccination. The J gene is TRBJ1-6, the V gene TRBV18; 7 bases match TRBD1. The CDR3 nucleotides read TGTGCCAGCTCACCGGCAGGGGGGCAGTGGGATTCACCCCTCCACTTT. It is translated as CASSPAGGQWDSPLHF.